Presented here are 15 T cell receptor beta chains from one specimen sequenced in a study of blood T cells in healthy people across ages. It was with a sample-barcoded 5' primer and a J-beta primer mix that a second PCR of roughly 6 to 12 cycles was run. TCRdb reprocessed the 5' RACE reads via MiXCR and lists one record per CDR3 protein. The sample has about 930,000 distinct CDR3 sequences, almost 30% seen once; the top ten hold approximately 10%. These data were also reused for a study on T cells of mothers and their children.

Material for sequencing was blood. These receptors all come from a woman in her forties in good health.

The chain recombines TRBV4-1 with TRBJ1-2; D ambiguous. CDR1 and CDR2 (germline): MGHRA, YSYEKL. V was cut by 0 bases and J by 4 bases, with 12 bases left in between. The CDR3 spans 15 residues. CDR3 in DNA: TGCGCCAGCAGCCAAGAATGGGCCTCTAGCTATGGCTACACCTTC. Translating it yields CASSQEWASSYGYTF.

V gene TRBV11-2 combines with J gene TRBJ2-7; 11 nucleotides match TRBD2. The trim removed 3 bases at V and 2 bases at J, leaving 3 bases unmatched. There are 15 residues in the CDR3. In germline, CDR1 is SGHAT, CDR2 FQNNGV. CDR3 region: CASSLVLAGAYEQYF. Here the CDR3 DNA reads TGTGCCAGCAGCTTGGTACTAGCGGGAGCCTACGAGCAGTACTTC.

The genes are TRBV12-3 or TRBV12-4 and TRBJ2-1; 8 nucleotides align to TRBD1. The CDR3 contains 14 residues. CDR3 DNA sequence: TGTACCGGCGCACGGGACAGGAGGAACAATGAGCAGTTCTTC. This translates into CTGARDRRNNEQFF.

This clonotype has at least ten counts. An end of the junction differs from the germline gene, which may be a read error. The chain joins TRBV18 to TRBJ2-5, with D perhaps matching TRBD1 (5 bases). The CDR3 is 13 amino acids. Germline-derived CDR1 and CDR2 are KGHSH and LQKENI. In nucleotides, the CDR3 is TGCGCCAGCAGTCCAGGGCTTCGCGAGACCCAGTACTTC. Translation: CASSPGLRETQYF. The full variable domain, completed using reference TRBV18 and TRBJ2-5, is NAGVMQNPRHLVRRRGQEARLRCSPMKGHSHVYWYRQLPEEGLKFMVYLQKENIIDESGMPKERFSAEFPKEGPSILRIQQVVRGDSAAYFCASSPGLRETQYFGPGTRLLVL.

In the case of this clonotype: A much larger clone lies a single base off, so this may be a read error. The chain carries TRBV6-1 and TRBJ2-5, with 9 bases that match TRBD1. Germline V gene data show CDR1 as MNHNS and CDR2 as SASEGT. J gave up 3 bases and V 6 bases, and 2 bases lay outside the gene matches. The CDR3 consists of 13 residues. CDR3 sequence (DNA): TGTGCCAGCAGGAGACAGGGGGAAGAGACCCAGTACTTC. This sequence encodes CASRRQGEETQYF.

The gene calls are TRBV7-2 and TRBJ1-3; D is possibly TRBD1 (5 bases). The CDR3 has 15 residues. Germline CDR1 is SGHTA and CDR2 is FQGNSA. V lost 5 bases, J lost 0 bases, and 11 bases lay in between. CDR3: CASSPGTASGNTIYF. CDR3 DNA: TGTGCCAGCAGCCCCGGGACGGCCTCTGGAAACACCATATATTTT.

The chain employs TRBV5-5 and TRBJ1-2; D ambiguous. Germline CDR1 reads SGHKS; CDR2 reads YYEKEE (reference sequence). Trimming took off 0 bases at V and 4 bases at J, with 10 bases between the two ends. CDR3 length equals 14 residues. As DNA, the CDR3 is TGTGCCAGCAGCTTGGGGAGCCCGGTCTATGGCTACACCTTC. Encoded protein: CASSLGSPVYGYTF. Filled out from reference TRBV5-5 and TRBJ1-2, the complete variable domain reads DAGVTQSPTHLIKTRGQQVTLRCSPISGHKSVSWYQQVLGQGPQFIFQYYEKEERGRGNFPDRFSARQFPNYSSELNVNALLLGDSALYLCASSLGSPVYGYTFGSGTRLTVV.

J is TRBJ1-5 and V is TRBV12-3 or TRBV12-4; a weak D match, TRBD1 (5 bases). This CDR3 is 14 amino acids long. V lost 2 bases to trimming and J lost 6 bases, with 11 bases between them. CDR3 in amino acids: CASSLQGMGQPQHF. CDR3 sequence (DNA): TGTGCCAGCAGTTTACAGGGAATGGGTCAGCCCCAGCATTTT.

The V and J genes are TRBV6-6 and TRBJ2-1; 9 bases fit TRBD1. Trimming cost V 6 bases and J 9 bases; bases outside gene matches: 9. CDR1 is MNHNY, CDR2 SVGAGI, per germline (reference sequence). This CDR3 comprises 14 residues. The CDR3 here is CASSPGQGRREQFF. The CDR3 nucleotides read TGTGCCAGCAGCCCAGGACAGGGGCGTCGTGAGCAGTTCTTC.

CDR3 loop: CSAEGTGDTYEQYF. The CDR3 DNA reads as TGCAGCGCTGAGGGGACAGGGGACACCTACGAGCAGTATTTT. The chain employs TRBV29-1 and TRBJ2-3, with TRBD1 matching 10 bases. There are 14 residues in the CDR3. CDR1 is SQVTM, CDR2 ANQGSEA, per germline. The V and J ends lost 7 bases and 11 bases, in that order; junction bases with no gene match: 15.

The chain links TRBV7-6 to TRBJ2-3; D not certain. Germline V CDR1 and CDR2: SGHVS, FNYEAQ. The V end lost 6 bases, the J end lost 1 base, and 17 bases lay between the germline ends. The CDR3 consists of 16 residues. The CDR3 region has the DNA TGTGCCAGCAGTCCAGAGAACGCGCGCCGCACAGATACGCAGTATTTT. It is translated as CASSPENARRTDTQYF. The variable domain in full, with the rest retrieved from reference TRBV7-6 and TRBJ2-3, is GAGVSQSPRYKVTKRGQDVALRCDPISGHVSLYWYRQALGQGPEFLTYFNYEAQQDKSGLPNDRFSAERPEGSISTLTIQRTEQRDSAMYRCASSPENARRTDTQYFGPGTRLTVL.

The chain joins TRBV4-3 to TRBJ1-1; a possible D gene is TRBD1 (6 bases). This CDR3 has 14 residues. Trimming pared 9 bases from V and 3 bases from J, leaving 17 bases between. From germline, CDR1 is LGHNA and CDR2 YSLEER. The CDR3 DNA reads as TGCGCCAGTCGGTCAGGGGTTGGTTACACTGAAGCTTTCTTT. Translating it yields CASRSGVGYTEAFF.

On this clonotype itself: Given a much more abundant clone one base away, this may be a read error. The V gene is TRBV7-2, the J gene TRBJ2-7, with no clear D. Germline-derived CDR1 and CDR2 are SGHTA and FQGNSA. The V gene lost 5 bases and the J gene lost 2 bases, with 16 bases spanning the gap. CDR3 length equals 15 residues. CDR3 protein: CASSPQDGLPYEQYF. Here the CDR3 DNA reads TGTGCCAGCAGCCCACAAGACGGGCTCCCCTACGAGCAGTACTTC.

The rearrangement uses TRBV4-2 and TRBJ1-5; 7 bases line up with TRBD1. V lost 4 bases to trimming and J lost 2 bases; unmatched junction nucleotides: 5. Germline values: CDR1 LGHNA, CDR2 YNFKEQ. CDR3 length: 15 residues. The CDR3 DNA sequence: TGTGCCAGCAGCCCCTCCGGACAGGGCAATCAGCCCCAGCATTTT. It is translated as CASSPSGQGNQPQHF.

The chain combines TRBV5-1 with TRBJ2-1, with 7 bases lining up with TRBD1. The CDR3 extends over 13 amino acids. Germline assignment: CDR1 SGHRS and CDR2 YFSETQ. J was trimmed by 8 bases and V by 1 base; bases with no gene match: 3. The CDR3 protein is CASSLRQGHEQFF. CDR3 nucleotide sequence: TGCGCCAGCAGCTTGCGACAGGGCCATGAGCAGTTCTTC.